This T cell receptor (beta chain) was obtained from a study of T cell responses to AZD1222 COVID-19 vaccine (dated by TCRdb to the early 2020s). About the study as a whole: A total of around 240 trial participants underwent TCR sequencing, of whom roughly 210 received two doses of AZD1222 and about 26 received two doses of the MenACWY control vaccine. Trial participants were enrolled by age into subgroups of 18-55, 56-69 and 70-plus years, and around 150, 28 and 57 TCR-sequenced participants, respectively, were included in these subgroups. On the study overall, not on this receptor specifically: Reportedly, close to half of the unique spike-specific TCRs recognized epitopes lying outside the regions that are mutated in the B.1.351 and B.1.1.7 variants. Because no samples from the day 14 peak response were available, repertoires could be characterized only after the peak T cell response. Participants were mostly white British and included more females than males, and it was suggested by the authors that clonal diversity may have been underestimated. After two AZD1222 doses, both the breadth and the depth of spike-specific TCRs were significantly higher than at day 0 and than in MenACWY recipients. In the small 56-69-year group, the increase in depth fell short of significance, most likely because of low power. The vaccine-associated CD4 TCRs covered the entire spike protein, and the dominant responses fell in regions 160-218 and 743-854. Conclusions about previously exposed vaccinees are limited because only 5 or 6 AZD1222 recipients were SARS-CoV-2 seropositive at baseline.

CDR1 and CDR2 were assigned from the germline V gene as SGDLS and YYNGEE. Trimming at the junction amounts to 5 bases on V and 3 bases on J, and the germline ends lie 5 bases apart. From cysteine to phenylalanine, the CDR3 is 11 amino acids long. The read is trimmed to its CDR3 DNA, 33 bases read in frame from base 1. The CDR3 regions of human TCRbeta chains were analyzed by immunosequencing. In the authors' own workflow: TCRs in the repertoires were matched against a reference library of SARS-CoV-2-specific TCRs that had been generated with the MIRA antigen-specificity platform. Breadth was defined as the fraction of unique TCRs that were SARS-CoV-2-associated, and depth was defined as the fraction of total T cells that were SARS-CoV-2-associated. Using the MIRA data, each spike-specific TCR was assigned both to the spike region to which the TCR was reactive and to a CD4 or CD8 class. Log10-transformed breadth and depth values were compared by one-way ANOVA with Sidak's multiple comparisons tests. TCRdb's version of the immuneACCESS table is confined to in-frame rearrangements and falls short of the full clone set. An unresolved V gene accounts for under half of the shortfall where checked; the remainder is of unknown origin. V, J and clone size are taken as reported in that table, and D and trimming were inferred from the DNA itself. For this sample there are 190,000 or so clones; 90% to 95% appear just once. The biggest ten clones account for roughly 1% of the sample.

The sample's time point label is to be understood as: about 28 days (+/-7) after the second vaccine dose. AZD1222 recipients with second doses at about 4 weeks or about 12 weeks were pooled, because spike-specific TCR depth and breadth did not differ between schedules. Vaccinee samples were obtained from the UK trials COV001 and COV002, which included a single-blind randomized controlled phase 2/3 trial of AZD1222 (ChAdOx1 nCoV-19) in healthy adults. Trial participant PBMC samples were collected at day 0 and day 28 after the second dose for TCRbeta chain sequencing. Comments on this clone: Its antigen has not been determined. No qualities accompany the bases; no much larger clone lies one base away.

Material: peripheral blood, obtained 28 days after the second AZD1222 dose. Recombination linked TRBV9 to TRBJ1-2, with the D gene not clear enough to name. The receptor was isolated from an adult who received the AZD1222 COVID-19 vaccine. The DNA sequence is as follows: TGTGCCAGCAGGGACGACTATGGCTACACCTTC. Its amino acids are CASRDDYGYTF.